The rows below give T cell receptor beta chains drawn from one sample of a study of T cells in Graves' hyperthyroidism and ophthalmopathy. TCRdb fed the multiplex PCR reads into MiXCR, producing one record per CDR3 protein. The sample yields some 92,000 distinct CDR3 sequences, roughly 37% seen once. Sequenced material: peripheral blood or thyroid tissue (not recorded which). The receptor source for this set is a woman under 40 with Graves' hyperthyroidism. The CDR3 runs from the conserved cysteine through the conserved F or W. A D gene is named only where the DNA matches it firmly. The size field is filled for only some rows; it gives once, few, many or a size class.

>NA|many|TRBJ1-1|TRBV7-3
TGTGCCAGCAGCTTAGCGCCGGGGGGGAACACTGAAGCTTTCTTT
CASSLAPGGNTEAFF
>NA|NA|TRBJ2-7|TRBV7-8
TGTGCCAGCAGCTCCCAGCCTCTGGGGCAGTACGAGCAGTACTTC
CASSSQPLGQYEQYF
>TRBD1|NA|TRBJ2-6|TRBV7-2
TGTGCCAGCAGCCAGACGCAGGGGGCGAACACCGGGGCCAACGTCCTGACTTTC
CASSQTQGANTGANVLTF
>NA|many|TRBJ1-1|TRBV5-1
TGCGCCAGCAGCTCAGTCAACGGTAACACTGAAGCTTTCTTT
CASSSVNGNTEAFF
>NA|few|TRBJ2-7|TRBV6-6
TGTGCCAGCAGTTTATTGGCCCCCGGCTACGAGCAGTACTTC
CASSLLAPGYEQYF
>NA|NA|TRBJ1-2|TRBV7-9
TGTGCCAGCAGCTTGCACCCTAACAGACGCAACTATGGCTACACCTTC
CASSLHPNRRNYGYTF
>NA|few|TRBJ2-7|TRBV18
TGTGCCAGCTCACCGGGGTCCTACGAGCAGTACTTC
CASSPGSYEQYF
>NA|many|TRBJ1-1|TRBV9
TGTGCCAGCAGCGTAGAATGGGCTGGCACTGAAGCTTTCTTT
CASSVEWAGTEAFF
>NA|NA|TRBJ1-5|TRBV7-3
TGTGCCAGCAGCTTAGGGAGCCTAAATCAGCCCCAGCATTTT
CASSLGSLNQPQHF
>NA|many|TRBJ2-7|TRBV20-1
TGCAGTGCTAGAGTAGTAGGCAGCTACGAGCAGTACTTC
CSARVVGSYEQYF
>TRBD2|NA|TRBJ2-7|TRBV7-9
TGTGCCAGCAGCCCTCCGAGCGGGAGGCGCGGCGGGGAATACGAGCAGTACTTC
CASSPPSGRRGGEYEQYF
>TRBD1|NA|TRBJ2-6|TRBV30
TGTGCCTGGAGGTCCCAGGGGGTCCTGGTAACGGCTGGGGCCAACGTCCTGACTTTC
CAWRSQGVLVTAGANVLTF
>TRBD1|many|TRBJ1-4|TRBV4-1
TGCGCCAGCAGCAGGGGGCAGGGGGTGAGATCTAATGAAAAACTGTTTTTT
CASSRGQGVRSNEKLFF
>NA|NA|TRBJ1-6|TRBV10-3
TGTGCCATCAGTGAGTCGGCAGCCTATAATTCACCCCTCCACTTT
CAISESAAYNSPLHF
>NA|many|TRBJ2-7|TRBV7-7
TGTGCTACCTGGTCGCCCTCGACTAGCTCCTACGAGCAGTACTTC
CATWSPSTSSYEQYF
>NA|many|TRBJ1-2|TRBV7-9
TGTGCCAGCAGCTACTCGGGTGGTGGCTACACCTTC
CASSYSGGGYTF
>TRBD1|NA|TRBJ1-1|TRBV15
TGTGCCGTCCGGGACAGGAACACTGAAGCTTTCTTT
CAVRDRNTEAFF
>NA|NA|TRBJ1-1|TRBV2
TGTGCCAGCAGTGAGCGGGCTCTGACGAACACTGAAGCTTTCTTT
CASSERALTNTEAFF
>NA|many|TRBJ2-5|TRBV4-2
TGTGCCAGCAGCCAGGGCGACAGGTCGGGCGAGACCCAGTACTTC
CASSQGDRSGETQYF
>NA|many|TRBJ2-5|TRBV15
TGTGCCACCAGCAGAGGTAGCGGCCAAGAGACCCAGTACTTC
CATSRGSGQETQYF
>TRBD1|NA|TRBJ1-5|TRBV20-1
TGCAGTTCGAAGGGGGGACAGGGCGGAAGCGAGAATCAGCCCCAGCATTTT
CSSKGGQGGSENQPQHF
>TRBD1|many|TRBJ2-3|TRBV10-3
TGTGCCATCAGTAGAGGGACAGGCAAGCGGGATACGCAGTATTTT
CAISRGTGKRDTQYF
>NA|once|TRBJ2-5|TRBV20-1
TGCAGTGCCAGCACCCAACCCTCGGAGACCCAGTACTTC
CSASTQPSETQYF
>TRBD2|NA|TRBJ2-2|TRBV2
TGTGCCAGCAGTGTTGACCGGGGGGGGGGGCTGTTTTTT
CASSVDRGGGLFF
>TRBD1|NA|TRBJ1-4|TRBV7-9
TGTGCCAGCAGGCCGGACAGGGGGGGTGAAAAACTGTTTTTT
CASRPDRGGEKLFF
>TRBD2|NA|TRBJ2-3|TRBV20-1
TGCAGTGCTAGACCAATAGGGACTAGCGGGAGGAATACGCAGTATTTT
CSARPIGTSGRNTQYF
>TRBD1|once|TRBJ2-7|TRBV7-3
TGTGCCAGCAGCTCCTCCACAGGGGTCGAGCAGTACTTC
CASSSSTGVEQYF
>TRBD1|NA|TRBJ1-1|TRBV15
TGTGCCACCAGCAGATACCATGACAGGGAAAACACTGAAGCTTTCTTT
CATSRYHDRENTEAFF
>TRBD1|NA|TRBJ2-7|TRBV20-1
TGCAGTGCTAGAGGGACAGGGGCTAGGTCCTACGAGCAGTACTTC
CSARGTGARSYEQYF
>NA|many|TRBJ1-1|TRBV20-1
TGCAGTGCTAGAGATAGTCTTCGGACGGCGAACACTGAAGCTTTCTTT
CSARDSLRTANTEAFF
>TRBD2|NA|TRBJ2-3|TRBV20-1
TGCAGTGCCGGGAGGGACAAAGGAACCACAGATACGCAGTATTTT
CSAGRDKGTTDTQYF
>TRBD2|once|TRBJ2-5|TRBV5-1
TGCGCCAGCCGGGGAGGGGTGGAGCAAGAGACCCAGTACTTC
CASRGGVEQETQYF
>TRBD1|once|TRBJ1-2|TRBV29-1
TGCAGCGTTGAGAGGGACAGGAGCTATGGCTACACCTTC
CSVERDRSYGYTF
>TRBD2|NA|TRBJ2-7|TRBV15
TGTGCCACCAGCAGTAGCGGGAGGGCCTACGAGCAGTACTTC
CATSSSGRAYEQYF
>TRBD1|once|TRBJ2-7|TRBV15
TGTGCCACCAGCAGTAGGACAGGGGCCTACGAGCAGTACTTC
CATSSRTGAYEQYF
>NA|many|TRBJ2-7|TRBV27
TGTGCCAGCAGTCGAACAGCAAAGTACGAGCAGTACTTC
CASSRTAKYEQYF
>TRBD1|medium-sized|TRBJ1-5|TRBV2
TGTGCCAGCAAGGGACAGGGTGGCAATCAGCCCCAGCATTTT
CASKGQGGNQPQHF
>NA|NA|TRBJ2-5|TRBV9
TGTGCCAGCAGCGCGGGAACCGCCCGTGAGACCCAGTACTTC
CASSAGTARETQYF
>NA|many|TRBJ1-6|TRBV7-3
TGTGCCAGCAGCTTGCGCATGGGATCACCCCTCCACTTT
CASSLRMGSPLHF
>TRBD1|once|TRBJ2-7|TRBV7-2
TGTGCCAGCAGCGGGGACAGGGGAGCCTACGAGCAGTACTTC
CASSGDRGAYEQYF
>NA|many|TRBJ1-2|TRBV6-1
TGTGCCAGCAGGGGACTGCGTTATGGCTACACCTTC
CASRGLRYGYTF
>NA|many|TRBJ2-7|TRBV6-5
TGTGCCAGCAGGGGCGGTCTGGTGGCTTACGAGCAGTACTTC
CASRGGLVAYEQYF
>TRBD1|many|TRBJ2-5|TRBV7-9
TGTGCCAGCAGCCGGGGACAGGGTGAGACCCAGTACTTC
CASSRGQGETQYF
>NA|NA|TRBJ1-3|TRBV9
TGTGCCAGCAGCGATTCAGGGGCGCGAGGAAACACCATATATTTT
CASSDSGARGNTIYF
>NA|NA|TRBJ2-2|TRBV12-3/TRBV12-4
TGTGCCAGCAGTTCGGGGTTGGGCGGGGAGCTGTTTTTT
CASSSGLGGELFF
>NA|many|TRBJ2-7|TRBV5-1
TGCGCCAGCAGCTTCGACAGATCCGGACAGTACTTC
CASSFDRSGQYF
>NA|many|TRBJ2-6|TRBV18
TGTGCCAGCTCACCAGGTGGATCGGGGGCCAACGTCCTGACTTTC
CASSPGGSGANVLTF
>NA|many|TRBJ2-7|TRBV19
TGTGCCAGTTCAAATCAACTCGAGCAGTACTTC
CASSNQLEQYF
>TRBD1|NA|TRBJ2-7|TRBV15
TGTGCCACCAGCAGTGCGGGACAGGTCCACGAGCAGTACTTC
CATSSAGQVHEQYF
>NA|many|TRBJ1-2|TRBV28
TGTGCCAGCAGTTTATGGCGGGACGGCTATGGCTACACCTTC
CASSLWRDGYGYTF
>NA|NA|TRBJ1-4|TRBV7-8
TGTGCCAGCAGCAGAACTAGCGGGAAGAGAAATGAAAAACTGTTTTTT
CASSRTSGKRNEKLFF
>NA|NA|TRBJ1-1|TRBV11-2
TGTGCCAGCAGCCCCCAAGGGGTTTCCTTAAACACTGAAGCTTTCTTT
CASSPQGVSLNTEAFF
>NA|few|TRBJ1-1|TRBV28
TGTGCCAGCAGTCCCCGCCTTGGGCTGGACACTGAAGCTTTCTTT
CASSPRLGLDTEAFF
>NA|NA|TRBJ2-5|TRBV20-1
TGCAGTGCTACGCCGGGGGGTAGGACAGTAGAGACCCAGTACTTC
CSATPGGRTVETQYF
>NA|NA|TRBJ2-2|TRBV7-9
TGTGCCAGCGACTACGTAGGGGGGACGAGGGTCGGGGAGCTGTTTTTT
CASDYVGGTRVGELFF
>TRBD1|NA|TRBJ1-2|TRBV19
TGTGCCAGTAGAGGACAGGGATTGTGTGGCTACACCTTC
CASRGQGLCGYTF
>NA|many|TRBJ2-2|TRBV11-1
TGTGCCAGCAGCTCTAGTGAGTTCCTCAACACCGGGGAGCTGTTTTTT
CASSSSEFLNTGELFF